The 18 T cell receptor beta chains below were found in one sample sequenced in a study of T cell responses to AZD1222 COVID-19 vaccine. Here immunoSEQ multiplex PCR was the method, and the copy in TCRdb shows in-frame clones only, minus some. This sample has 100,000 to 150,000 clones, with roughly 89% found just once. Sequencing used peripheral blood, obtained on day 0 of AZD1222 vaccination. The source of these receptors is an adult in good health.

The gene calls are TRBV5-6 and TRBJ2-2; 7 nucleotides align to TRBD1. This CDR3 has 15 residues. Unmatched junction bases numbered 8, after V lost 2 bases and J lost 7 bases. Germline assignment: CDR1 SGHDT and CDR2 YYEEEE. CDR3 protein: CASSFPRGQVGELFF. DNA for the CDR3: TGTGCCAGCAGCTTCCCTAGGGGGCAGGTCGGGGAGCTGTTTTTT.

The CDR3: CASSWGTGLGMNTEAFF. As DNA, the CDR3 is TGCGCCAGCAGCTGGGGGACAGGATTAGGTATGAACACTGAAGCTTTCTTT. This chain uses TRBV5-1 with TRBJ1-1; 8 bases are a match to TRBD1. V shed 3 bases and J 0 bases; nucleotides not matched to a gene: 10. The CDR3 loop spans 17 amino acids. Germline CDR1 is SGHRS and CDR2 is YFSETQ.

The V and J genes are TRBV3-1 (or the pseudogene TRBV3-2) and TRBJ2-6, with a weak D call TRBD2 (5 bases). The length of the CDR3 is 16 residues. Trimming pared 3 bases from V and 0 bases from J, leaving 9 bases between. Germline loops: CDR1 LGHDT, CDR2 YNNKEL (reference sequence). The CDR3 is CASSQEADSGANVLTF. CDR3 bases: TGTGCCAGCAGCCAGGAGGCGGACTCTGGGGCCAACGTCCTGACTTTC.

The chain recombines TRBV3-1 (or the pseudogene TRBV3-2) with TRBJ2-1; the D gene could be TRBD1 or TRBD2 (6 bases each). CDR1 is LGHDT and CDR2 is YNNKEL in the germline V gene (reference sequence). V was clipped by 1 base and J by 8 bases, with 12 bases between them. The CDR3 runs 14 residues. The CDR3 DNA reads as TGTGCCAGCAGCCAAGTCGGGGGCGAGGATGAGCAGTTCTTC. As protein: CASSQVGGEDEQFF.

This clone was recorded once. The gene calls are TRBV5-1 and TRBJ1-2, with 8 bases lining up with TRBD1. V shed 2 bases, J shed 7 bases, and the junction held 7 bases outside the gene matches. There are 14 residues in the CDR3. Germline V gene lookup returns CDR1 SGHRS and CDR2 YFSETQ. CDR3 coding DNA: TGCGCCAGCAGCTTTAGGGCAGGGGGCTTTGGCTACACCTTC. Residues: CASSFRAGGFGYTF.

This chain links TRBV11-1 with TRBJ2-3, with D possibly TRBD1 on 6 matching bases. Between the trimmed V and J ends, which lost 4 bases and 3 bases, there was a span of 11 bases. Germline loops: CDR1 SGHAT, CDR2 FQDESV (reference sequence). CDR3 length equals 14 residues. In DNA form, the CDR3 reads TGTGCCAGCAGCTCAAGACAGGCAACAGATACGCAGTATTTT. Its translation: CASSSRQATDTQYF.

J is TRBJ1-6 and V is TRBV5-6, with TRBD1 as a possible D gene (5 bases). In germline, CDR1 is SGHDT, CDR2 YYEEEE. The CDR3 covers 16 residues. V lost 0 bases to trimming and J lost 7 bases, with 14 bases between them. This CDR3 reads CASSLVGAGRNSPLHF. CDR3 nucleotides: TGTGCCAGCAGCTTGGTAGGGGCAGGGCGAAATTCACCCCTCCACTTT. The full variable domain, its missing parts supplied by reference TRBV5-6 and TRBJ1-6, is DAGVTQSPTHLIKTRGQQVTLRCSPKSGHDTVSWYQQALGQGPQFIFQYYEEEERQRGNFPDRFSGHQFPNYSSELNVNALLLGDSALYLCASSLVGAGRNSPLHFGNGTRLTVT.

The chain is built from TRBV5-4 and TRBJ2-3; 7 bases are shared with TRBD2. V was clipped by 4 bases and J by 2 bases; unmatched bases: 10. This CDR3 contains 16 residues. Per germline, CDR1 SGHNT and CDR2 YYREEE (reference sequence). The CDR3 loop is CASSPSGGSFTDTQYF. In DNA form, the CDR3 reads TGTGCCAGCAGCCCCTCCGGGGGGTCATTCACAGATACGCAGTATTTT.

This clone came up once. The rearrangement links TRBV4-3 to TRBJ2-7; D possibly matches TRBD1 or TRBD2 (6 bases each). V was cut by 0 bases and J by 4 bases, with 7 bases left in between. The CDR3 spans 13 residues. Germline lookup yields CDR1 LGHNA and CDR2 YSLEER. CDR3 nucleotides: TGCGCCAGCAGCCAAGAAGGGGGGTACGAGCAGTACTTC. Protein product: CASSQEGGYEQYF.

This chain uses TRBV5-1 with TRBJ2-5; weak D call: TRBD1 (6 bases). The CDR3 loop spans 14 amino acids. V was trimmed by 3 bases and J by 4 bases, leaving 13 bases between them. Germline V gene sequence: CDR1 SGHRS, CDR2 YFSETQ. In nucleotides, the CDR3 is TGCGCCAGCAGCTCCGGACAGTCCGTAGAGACCCAGTACTTC. Translated, it gives CASSSGQSVETQYF.

The CDR3 region has the DNA TGTGCCAGCAGTTACACTAGCGGGGGAGAAGAGACCCAGTACTTC. This sequence encodes CASSYTSGGEETQYF. V is TRBV6-5 and J is TRBJ2-5; 11 nucleotides agree with TRBD2. This CDR3 is 15 amino acids long. V was pared by 2 bases and J by 3 bases, with 2 bases of the junction left unmatched. Looked up from germline, CDR1 is MNHEY and CDR2 is SVGAGI.

The chain joins TRBV29-1 to TRBJ2-1; weak D call: TRBD2 (5 bases). Germline V gene data show CDR1 as SQVTM and CDR2 as ANQGSEA. V was cut by 4 bases and J by 9 bases, with 13 bases left in between. The CDR3 loop spans 12 amino acids. In nucleotides, the CDR3 is TGCAGCGTTGGTAGCAGGCGGGCTGAGCAGTTCTTC. Translation: CSVGSRRAEQFF.

This clone was found once. The chain uses TRBV6-5 and TRBJ2-1; unclear D gene. The CDR3 covers 15 residues. The V gene lost 6 bases and the J gene lost 1 base, with 13 bases spanning the gap. Germline V gene sequence: CDR1 MNHEY, CDR2 SVGAGI. CDR3 protein: CASSSTKRSYNEQFF. CDR3 DNA: TGTGCCAGCAGCTCTACCAAGAGGTCCTACAATGAGCAGTTCTTC.

This chain joins TRBV19 and TRBJ1-1; 7 bases line up with TRBD1. CDR3 size: 13 residues. The V segment lost 10 bases and the J segment 2 bases; nucleotides outside the gene matches: 7. Germline lookup yields CDR1 LNHDA and CDR2 SQIVND (reference sequence). Written as DNA, the CDR3 is TGTGCCATCCGGGACAGCCTTAACACTGAAGCTTTCTTT. Its protein product is CAIRDSLNTEAFF.

For the CDR3, the DNA is TGTGCCAGCAGCCGACGAGTAGGGGGCGGAGAGACCCAGTACTTC. As protein: CASSRRVGGGETQYF. The chain couples TRBV5-4 to TRBJ2-5; TRBD1 matches 7 bases. The germline V gene has CDR1 SGHNT and CDR2 YYREEE (reference sequence). Trimming cost V 4 bases and J 4 bases; bases outside gene matches: 10. The CDR3 sequence is 15 residues long.

The CDR3, as DNA: TGTGCCAGCAGCCCACAGAATAACTATGGCTACACCTTC. Residues: CASSPQNNYGYTF. This chain joins TRBV7-2 and TRBJ1-2; D call uncertain. The CDR3 length is 13 residues. Germline CDR1 and CDR2: SGHTA and FQGNSA. With 5 bases removed from V and 1 base from J, the gap between germline ends came to 8 bases.

The chain links TRBV6-5 to TRBJ1-1; D is ambiguous. The CDR3 sequence is 11 residues long. The V gene lost 8 bases and the J gene lost 10 bases, with 14 bases spanning the gap. Per the germline V gene, CDR1 is MNHEY and CDR2 is SVGAGI. The CDR3 sequence: CASGNPWGAFF. The CDR3, as DNA: TGTGCCAGCGGAAACCCCTGGGGAGCTTTCTTT.

V and J are TRBV7-8 and TRBJ2-7; D possibly corresponds to TRBD2 (7 bases). Trimming left V 2 bases short and J 6 bases short, with 20 bases between. Germline CDR1 is SGHVS and CDR2 is FQNEAQ. The CDR3 is 16 residues long. The CDR3: CASSLKLGGGAGEQYF. Here the CDR3 DNA reads TGTGCCAGCAGCTTAAAGCTAGGGGGAGGGGCCGGCGAGCAGTACTTC.